This is a list of T cell receptor beta chains from one sample in a study of OX40 agonist ivuxolimab in advanced cancers. This table comes from immunoSEQ multiplex PCR, and its TCRdb copy is limited to in-frame clones, with some not included. Of about 30,000 clones in the sample, roughly 80% were seen once. Sequenced here: CD4+ or CD8+ T cells sorted from blood, sampled in a trial of the OX40 agonist ivuxolimab. The receptors were sampled from an adult with an advanced solid tumor such as melanoma, head and neck, liver or kidney cancer. The CDR3 runs from the conserved cysteine through the conserved F or W. Fields, in order: clone size, D gene, J gene, V gene, CDR3 protein, CDR3 DNA. A D gene is named only where the DNA matches it firmly. Not all rows give a size; the values are once, few, many and, for expanded clones, a class.

NA TRBD2 TRBJ2-1 TRBV7-9 CASSLSGGYNEQFF TGTGCCAGCAGCTTATCCGGGGGGTACAATGAGCAGTTCTTC
medium-sized TRBD1 TRBJ1-2 TRBV4-2 CASSLGTGDYYGYTF TGTGCCAGCAGCCTAGGGACAGGGGATTACTATGGCTACACCTTC
NA NA TRBJ2-5 TRBV30 CAWSVFGGETQYF TGTGCCTGGAGTGTTTTTGGAGGGGAGACCCAGTACTTC
NA TRBD2 TRBJ2-1 TRBV28 CASSLTRPTHTSGSSYNEQFF TGTGCCAGCAGTTTAACCCGTCCTACCCACACTAGCGGAAGCTCCTACAATGAGCAGTTCTTC
few TRBD1 TRBJ1-5 TRBV15 CATSREQGARQPQHF TGTGCCACCAGCAGAGAACAGGGGGCAAGGCAGCCCCAGCATTTT
NA TRBD1 TRBJ2-7 TRBV7-8 CASSLAGTGVEQYF TGTGCCAGCAGCTTGGCCGGGACAGGGGTCGAGCAGTACTTC
once TRBD1 TRBJ1-2 TRBV11-2 CASSKITGALAYGYTF TGTGCCAGCAGCAAAATTACAGGGGCCCTTGCGTATGGCTACACCTTC
NA NA TRBJ2-7 TRBV7-2 CASSLDLYEQYF TGTGCCAGCAGCCTAGACCTCTACGAGCAGTACTTC
NA TRBD1 TRBJ2-7 TRBV4-2 CASIRTGSFPEQYF TGTGCCAGCATTCGGACAGGGTCTTTTCCCGAGCAGTACTTC
NA TRBD1 TRBJ1-1 TRBV5-6 CASSLDRGPIWETEAFF TGTGCCAGCAGCTTGGACAGGGGGCCAATTTGGGAGACTGAAGCTTTCTTT
NA NA TRBJ1-5 TRBV30 CAWTQGYNQPQHF TGTGCCTGGACCCAGGGATACAATCAGCCCCAGCATTTT
NA NA TRBJ2-7 TRBV7-2 CASSPLGPYEQYF TGTGCCAGCAGCCCCTTAGGTCCCTACGAGCAGTACTTC
NA NA TRBJ2-2 TRBV6-1 CASSVGGNPGELFF TGTGCCAGCAGTGTAGGCGGAAATCCCGGGGAGCTGTTTTTT
NA NA TRBJ2-3 TRBV29-1 CSVEEGPSRDTQYF TGCAGCGTCGAGGAAGGCCCGTCTAGAGATACGCAGTATTTT
NA TRBD2 TRBJ2-2 TRBV28 CASSVLAGGLGTGELFF TGTGCCAGCAGTGTGCTAGCGGGAGGGCTTGGCACCGGGGAGCTGTTTTTT
NA NA TRBJ2-3 TRBV6-5 CASSYGVGFTDTQYF TGTGCCAGCAGTTACGGGGTAGGATTCACAGATACGCAGTATTTT
NA NA TRBJ2-7 TRBV9 CASSGDGVGEQYF TGTGCCAGCAGTGGAGATGGGGTAGGCGAGCAGTACTTC
NA TRBD2 TRBJ2-3 TRBV7-8 CASSFGTIDTQYF TGTGCCAGCAGCTTCGGGACTATAGATACGCAGTATTTT
few NA TRBJ1-1 TRBV28 CASSLEAAEAFF TGTGCCAGCAGTTTAGAGGCGGCTGAAGCTTTCTTT
few NA TRBJ1-5 TRBV28 CASSPSWGNQPQHF TGTGCCAGCAGCCCTTCCTGGGGCAATCAGCCCCAGCATTTT
NA NA TRBJ1-5 TRBV29-1 CSVEGLWQGNQPQHF TGCAGCGTTGAAGGGTTATGGCAGGGAAATCAGCCCCAGCATTTT
NA NA TRBJ1-2 TRBV29-1 CSVPPQDYGYTF TGCAGCGTACCCCCCCAGGACTATGGCTACACCTTC
NA NA TRBJ2-7 TRBV9 CASSVEWGSYEQYF TGTGCCAGCAGCGTAGAATGGGGTTCCTACGAGCAGTACTTC
NA TRBD1 TRBJ1-2 TRBV4-3 CASSQDAGGYGYTF TGCGCCAGCAGCCAAGATGCAGGGGGCTATGGCTACACCTTC
NA TRBD1 TRBJ1-1 TRBV27 CASSPDRGENTEAFF TGTGCCAGCAGCCCCGACAGGGGGGAGAACACTGAAGCTTTCTTT
NA NA TRBJ1-2 TRBV10-3 CAISEGGLGYTF TGTGCCATCAGTGAGGGGGGGCTTGGCTACACCTTC
NA NA TRBJ2-1 TRBV9 CASSVDRRPGSYNEQFF TGTGCCAGCAGCGTAGATCGTCGACCTGGCTCCTACAATGAGCAGTTCTTC
NA NA TRBJ1-2 TRBV7-8 CASSFSGRNYGYTF TGTGCCAGCAGCTTTTCGGGCAGAAACTATGGCTACACCTTC
NA TRBD1 TRBJ1-1 TRBV27 CASSPWTGGTEAFF TGTGCCAGCAGTCCGTGGACAGGGGGCACTGAAGCTTTCTTT